The 5 T cell receptor beta chains given below trace back to one sample, sequenced in a study of blood T cell repertoires in COVID-19. Measured with immunoSEQ multiplex PCR; TCRdb has only the in-frame clones, and not every one. The sample lists some 130,000 clones, about 89% seen once, with about an eighth in the top ten. Sample: peripheral blood. These receptors all stem from a woman between 70 and 85 years old with COVID-19, enrolled during active disease.

The chain joins TRBV7-8 to TRBJ2-1; D call uncertain. Germline V gene data show CDR1 as SGHVS and CDR2 as FQNEAQ. The CDR3 is made up of 13 amino acids. The germline V and J ends were trimmed by 2 bases and 4 bases, with 6 bases remaining between them. The CDR3 region is CASSLIKYNEQFF. In nucleotides, the CDR3 is TGTGCCAGCAGCTTAATCAAATACAATGAGCAGTTCTTC.

V is TRBV15 and J is TRBJ2-7; possible D gene TRBD1, 8 bases. In germline, CDR1 is LNHNV, CDR2 YYDKDF (reference sequence). The CDR3 is 16 amino acids. V was shortened by 0 bases and J by 0 bases, with 12 bases between the two germline ends. The CDR3 DNA reads TGTGCCACCAGCAGAGAGACAGGGGAGGGCTCCTACGAGCAGTACTTC. Its protein is CATSRETGEGSYEQYF.

The chain uses TRBV5-1 and TRBJ1-2; D remains ambiguous. The CDR3 totals 14 residues. Germline-derived CDR1 and CDR2 are SGHRS and YFSETQ. V gave up 0 bases and J gave up 1 base, with 7 bases separating them. In nucleotides, the CDR3 is TGCGCCAGCAGCTTGGACACTAATAACTATGGCTACACCTTC. Its translation is CASSLDTNNYGYTF.

This clone has just a few counts. The V gene is TRBV6-1, the J gene TRBJ2-2; the D gene is possibly TRBD2 (6 bases). CDR1 MNHNS and CDR2 SASEGT come from the germline V gene. This CDR3 is 17 amino acids long. Trimming left V 0 bases short and J 1 base short, with 12 bases between. The DNA for the CDR3 is TGTGCCAGCAGTGAAGCGCTATGGAGGGGGAACACCGGGGAGCTGTTTTTT. Its translation: CASSEALWRGNTGELFF.

The chain combines TRBV28 with TRBJ1-6, with 8 bases that match TRBD1. The CDR3 runs to 16 residues. Unmatched junction bases numbered 9, after V lost 6 bases and J lost 5 bases. Germline V gene data show CDR1 as MDHEN and CDR2 as SYDVKM. CDR3 coding DNA: TGTGCCAGCAGCGGACGTCGGACAGGGAATAATTCACCCCTCCACTTT. As protein: CASSGRRTGNNSPLHF.